The 30 T cell receptor beta chains below were found in one sample sequenced in a study of blood T cell repertoires in COVID-19. Data came from immunoSEQ multiplex PCR; TCRdb stores just in-frame clones and leaves some out. The data contain roughly 310,000 clones, approximately 88% of them singletons. Sequencing input: peripheral blood. Receptors were obtained from a woman aged 45-65 years with active or convalescent COVID-19.

This clone showed up just once. The chain has TRBV7-2 and TRBJ1-1; D is perhaps TRBD1 (5 bases). The length of the CDR3 is 14 residues. Germline V CDR1 and CDR2: SGHTA, FQGNSA. V lost 7 bases and J 1 base, leaving 13 bases between the germline ends. This CDR3 is CASNYGGGNTEAFF. The CDR3 nucleotides are TGTGCCAGCAACTACGGGGGGGGGAACACTGAAGCTTTCTTT.

V and J are TRBV28 and TRBJ2-3, with TRBD2 as a possible D gene (7 bases). This CDR3 comprises 17 residues. Trimming took 5 bases from V and 1 from J, leaving 19 bases between them. The V gene's germline CDR1 is MDHEN and CDR2 SYDVKM. The DNA for the CDR3 is TGTGCCAGCAGTCTTCGTGGGGGGGCGGGACGCACAGATACGCAGTATTTT. This gives the protein CASSLRGGAGRTDTQYF.

This chain joins TRBV19 and TRBJ1-5; TRBD1 aligns across 10 bases. V was pared by 3 bases and J by 2 bases, with 1 base of the junction left unmatched. Germline V gene data show CDR1 as LNHDA and CDR2 as SQIVND (reference sequence). The CDR3 is 15 amino acids. The CDR3 DNA follows: TGTGCCAGTAGTATGACAGGGGGCCGCAATCAGCCCCAGCATTTT. This codes for CASSMTGGRNQPQHF.

The chain combines TRBV4-3 with TRBJ1-4; no reliable D call. The CDR3 covers 17 residues. V was pared by 4 bases and J by 0 bases, with 15 bases between. Germline-derived CDR1 and CDR2 are LGHNA and YSLEER. This CDR3 is CASSRAGISTTNEKLFF. The CDR3 bases are TGCGCCAGCAGCCGGGCAGGAATATCCACAACTAATGAAAAACTGTTTTTT.

The chain recombines TRBV28 with TRBJ1-1; D call uncertain. CDR1 and CDR2 from the germline V gene are MDHEN and SYDVKM. The CDR3 length is 16 residues. V was trimmed by 5 bases and J by 1 base, leaving 17 bases between them. The CDR3 spells CASSPYPYRENTEAFF. DNA of the CDR3: TGTGCCAGCAGTCCGTATCCTTACAGAGAGAACACTGAAGCTTTCTTT. The whole variable domain, remainder taken from reference TRBV28 and TRBJ1-1, is DVKVTQSSRYLVKRTGEKVFLECVQDMDHENMFWYRQDPGLGLRLIYFSYDVKMKEKGDIPEGYSVSREKKERFSLILESASTNQTSMYLCASSPYPYRENTEAFFGQGTRLTVV.

The chain employs TRBV18 and TRBJ1-5; 9 nucleotides match TRBD1. CDR3 length equals 15 residues. CDR1 and CDR2 from the germline V gene are KGHSH and LQKENI. After removal of 2 bases from V and 7 bases from J, the junction contained 6 bases not matched to a gene. The CDR3 region has the DNA TGTGCCAGCTCACCAATCGGACAGGGGCCCCAGCCCCAGCATTTT. Encoded protein: CASSPIGQGPQPQHF.

The rearrangement links TRBV6-6 to TRBJ1-5; D gene uncertain. V was clipped by 0 bases and J by 1 base, with 10 bases between them. Germline loops: CDR1 MNHNY, CDR2 SVGAGI (reference sequence). This CDR3 comprises 16 residues. The CDR3 region has the DNA TGTGCCAGCAGTTACTCCAGAGGGTTCAGCAATCAGCCCCAGCATTTT. As protein: CASSYSRGFSNQPQHF.

The chain recombines TRBV5-1 with TRBJ1-1; D might be TRBD1 (5 bases). Between the trimmed V and J ends, which lost 0 bases and 8 bases, there was a span of 11 bases. Per germline, CDR1 SGHRS and CDR2 YFSETQ. There are 13 residues in the CDR3. CDR3 region: CASSLGSAGEAFF. In DNA form, the CDR3 reads TGCGCCAGCAGCTTGGGGTCCGCAGGGGAAGCTTTCTTT.

The sample holds one count of this clone. J is TRBJ1-1 and V is TRBV2, with 7 bases that match TRBD1. This CDR3 region has 14 residues. The V and J ends lost 4 bases and 7 bases, in that order; junction bases with no gene match: 9. In germline, CDR1 is SNHLY, CDR2 FYNNEI. CDR3 sequence reads: CASSGLQGLGEAFF. DNA for the CDR3: TGTGCCAGCAGTGGGCTACAGGGGTTGGGTGAAGCTTTCTTT.

The chain links TRBV4-2 to TRBJ1-5; D is undetermined. Germline CDR1 LGHNA, CDR2 YNFKEQ. The CDR3 extends over 18 amino acids. Trimming took off 0 bases at V and 1 base at J, with 16 bases between the two ends. In nucleotides, the CDR3 is TGTGCCAGCAGCCAAGATATAGGGAGCCTAAAAAGCAATCAGCCCCAGCATTTT. Translation: CASSQDIGSLKSNQPQHF.

Only a few counts were recorded for this clone. This sequence joins TRBV12-3 or TRBV12-4 and TRBJ2-1; 7 positions match TRBD1. Losses at the gene ends were 5 bases for V and 15 bases for J; bases not matched to a gene: 13. This CDR3 is 13 amino acids long. The chain's CDR3 is CASSELRDSLGFF. DNA for the CDR3: TGTGCCAGCAGTGAACTTAGGGACAGTTTAGGGTTCTTC.

The chain joins TRBV6-6 to TRBJ1-1, with 7 positions matching TRBD1. Germline V lookup: CDR1 MNHNY, CDR2 SVGAGI (reference sequence). After removal of 4 bases from V and 5 bases from J, the junction contained 13 bases not matched to a gene. The CDR3 covers 16 residues. CDR3 in amino acids: CASSWILDRVDTEAFF. Written as DNA, the CDR3 is TGTGCCAGCAGTTGGATCCTAGACAGGGTAGATACTGAAGCTTTCTTT.

The V gene is TRBV19, the J gene TRBJ1-4, with D possibly TRBD1 on 5 matching bases. The germline CDR1 and CDR2 sequences are LNHDA and SQIVND (reference sequence). V was trimmed by 7 bases and J by 8 bases, leaving 17 bases between them. The CDR3 loop spans 14 amino acids. The chain's CDR3 is CASTTDSPSEKLFF. CDR3 nucleotide sequence: TGTGCCAGTACCACCGACAGCCCGTCGGAAAAACTGTTTTTT.

The chain employs TRBV19 and TRBJ1-2; the D is unclear. V was trimmed by 0 bases and J by 10 bases, leaving 15 bases between them. The CDR3 has 14 residues. Germline V gives CDR1 LNHDA, CDR2 SQIVND (reference sequence). The CDR3 bases are TGTGCCAGTAGTATAGATCAAGAAACAGCCTCCTACACCTTC. As protein: CASSIDQETASYTF.

J is TRBJ2-1 and V is TRBV5-4, with 11 bases lining up with TRBD2. Germline V gives CDR1 SGHNT, CDR2 YYREEE (reference sequence). The CDR3 loop spans 16 amino acids. The V segment lost 6 bases and the J segment 6 bases; nucleotides outside the gene matches: 11. The CDR3 region is CASNSPTSGTVNEQFF. The CDR3 DNA follows: TGTGCCAGCAATAGTCCGACTAGCGGGACTGTCAATGAGCAGTTCTTC.

There are a few counts of this clone. This rearrangement joins TRBV18 to TRBJ2-5; tentatively, D is TRBD1 (6 bases). V was cut by 5 bases and J by 5 bases, with 9 bases left in between. CDR1 is KGHSH, CDR2 LQKENI, per germline. The CDR3 spans 12 residues. The chain's CDR3 is CASSSGEETQYF. In nucleotides, the CDR3 is TGTGCCAGCTCATCAGGGGAGGAGACCCAGTACTTC.

The chain joins TRBV25-1 to TRBJ2-5, with TRBD2 matching over 9 bases. This CDR3 comprises 14 residues. V lost 4 bases and J lost 5; bases outside the gene matches: 5. Germline loops: CDR1 MGHDK, CDR2 SYGVNS. CDR3 region: CASSVSGGTETQYF. The DNA for the CDR3 is TGTGCCAGCAGTGTAAGCGGGGGGACGGAGACCCAGTACTTC.

The chain is built from TRBV5-1 and TRBJ2-3, with D perhaps TRBD2 (5 bases). The CDR3 contains 15 residues. Germline values: CDR1 SGHRS, CDR2 YFSETQ. Trimming removed 5 bases from V and 2 bases from J, with 15 bases in between. The CDR3 nucleotides read TGCGCCAGCAGAGGCGGAGCCGGGAACACAGATACGCAGTATTTT. Its protein is CASRGGAGNTDTQYF.

The gene calls are TRBV5-1 and TRBJ1-4; a weak D match, TRBD1 (5 bases). V was cut by 4 bases and J by 0 bases, with 10 bases left in between. CDR1 SGHRS and CDR2 YFSETQ come from the germline V gene. There are 15 residues in the CDR3. In DNA form, the CDR3 reads TGCGCCAGCAGCGCCTCAGGGACAACTAATGAAAAACTGTTTTTT. Its translation: CASSASGTTNEKLFF. Full variable domain (rest looked up from reference TRBV5-1 and TRBJ1-4): KAGVTQTPRYLIKTRGQQVTLSCSPISGHRSVSWYQQTPGQGLQFLFEYFSETQRNKGNFPGRFSGRQFSNSRSEMNVSTLELGDSALYLCASSASGTTNEKLFFGSGTQLSVL.

The CDR3 nucleotides are TGTGCCAGTAGTACTGGACAGGGGGCGGGTGAGCAGTTCTTC. Translating it yields CASSTGQGAGEQFF. The rearrangement joins TRBV19 to TRBJ2-1; the match to TRBD1 covers 11 bases. J lost 9 bases, V lost 4 bases, and 5 bases had no gene match. CDR3 length: 14 residues. The germline CDR1 and CDR2 sequences are LNHDA and SQIVND (reference sequence).

The genes are TRBV5-4 and TRBJ2-7; D might be TRBD1 (5 bases). Per the germline V gene, CDR1 is SGHNT and CDR2 is YYREEE (reference sequence). This CDR3 is 13 amino acids long. The V end lost 5 bases, the J end lost 2 bases, and 11 bases lay between the germline ends. The CDR3: CASRQDQTYEQYF. Written as DNA, the CDR3 is TGTGCCAGCAGACAGGACCAGACCTACGAGCAGTACTTC.

CDR3 sequence reads: CASSPAAGEPGNTIYF. The DNA for the CDR3 is TGTGCCAGCTCACCCGCGGCGGGGGAACCTGGAAACACCATATATTTT. The genes are TRBV18 and TRBJ1-3; D is perhaps TRBD1 (5 bases). The CDR3 runs 16 residues. V was cut by 3 bases and J by 2 bases, with 14 bases left in between. CDR1 and CDR2 (germline): KGHSH, LQKENI. Filled out from reference TRBV18 and TRBJ1-3, the complete variable domain reads NAGVMQNPRHLVRRRGQEARLRCSPMKGHSHVYWYRQLPEEGLKFMVYLQKENIIDESGMPKERFSAEFPKEGPSILRIQQVVRGDSAAYFCASSPAAGEPGNTIYFGEGSWLTVV.

The gene calls are TRBV15 and TRBJ2-3, with a tentative D call TRBD1 (6 bases). The CDR3 runs to 17 residues. V dropped 8 bases and J dropped 0 bases, with 21 bases sitting between them. Germline CDR1 and CDR2: LNHNV and YYDKDF (reference sequence). The CDR3 DNA is TGTGCCACCCGGCTAGATGCAGGGACATATAGCACAGATACGCAGTATTTT. Protein sequence: CATRLDAGTYSTDTQYF.

The chain joins TRBV16 to TRBJ1-1, with a weak D call TRBD1 (5 bases). CDR1 is KGHSY, CDR2 FQNENV, per germline. V lost 1 base and J lost 1, with 7 bases in between. The CDR3 is made up of 14 amino acids. The CDR3 loop reads CASSQWRGNTEAFF. The CDR3 DNA sequence: TGTGCCAGCAGCCAATGGAGGGGGAACACTGAAGCTTTCTTT.

The J gene is TRBJ1-2, the V gene TRBV2, with 9 bases identical to TRBD1. In germline, CDR1 is SNHLY, CDR2 FYNNEI. Unmatched junction bases numbered 18, after V lost 6 bases and J lost 4 bases. This CDR3 comprises 18 residues. The CDR3 DNA reads TGTGCCAGCAGGCGTACAGGGGGCGCGTTTTTTAGGGGCTATGGCTACACCTTC. This gives the protein CASRRTGGAFFRGYGYTF.

The CDR3 spells CASSPRTGTGNTIYF. CDR3 DNA: TGCGCCAGCAGCCCGAGGACAGGGACTGGAAACACCATATATTTT. This chain uses TRBV5-1 with TRBJ1-3, with 8 bases identical to TRBD1. V trimming: 4 bases; J trimming: 2 bases; junction bases outside the gene matches: 5. This CDR3 has 15 amino acids. CDR1 and CDR2 from the germline V gene are SGHRS and YFSETQ.

J is TRBJ1-4 and V is TRBV30, with no clear D. The CDR3 is 11 amino acids. Per the germline V gene, CDR1 is GTSNPN and CDR2 is SVGIG (reference sequence). V was shortened by 0 bases and J by 13 bases, with 9 bases between the two germline ends. The CDR3 nucleotides are TGTGCCTGGAGTGTAGGAGGAGGACTGTTTTTT. As protein: CAWSVGGGLFF. The full variable domain, completed using reference TRBV30 and TRBJ1-4, is SQTIHQWPATLVQPVGSPLSLECTVEGTSNPNLYWYRQAAGRGLQLLFYSVGIGQISSEVPQNLSASRPQDRQFILSSKKLLLSDSGFYLCAWSVGGGLFFGSGTQLSVL.

This chain uses TRBV23-1 with TRBJ1-1; 10 bases line up with TRBD1. TRBV23-1 is known as an ORF, though its function is uncertain. The CDR3 totals 12 residues. V gave up 8 bases and J gave up 5 bases; unmatched junction bases: 2. The CDR3 coding sequence is TGCGCCAGCGAGGACAGGGGGACTGAAGCTTTCTTT. It specifies CASEDRGTEAFF.

The V gene is TRBV5-1, the J gene TRBJ2-7; 8 bases are shared with TRBD1. Trimming cost V 4 bases and J 0 bases; bases outside gene matches: 6. Germline assignment: CDR1 SGHRS and CDR2 YFSETQ. The CDR3 contains 15 residues. For the CDR3, the DNA is TGCGCCAGCAGCGCCCGACAGGGGATCTCCTACGAGCAGTACTTC. Its protein product is CASSARQGISYEQYF.

The rearrangement uses TRBV7-8 and TRBJ2-2, with D possibly being TRBD2 (6 bases). The CDR3 is 16 amino acids. Trimming took off 3 bases at V and 5 bases at J, with 16 bases between the two ends. Germline CDR1 and CDR2: SGHVS and FQNEAQ. CDR3 loop: CASSFGTAGVTGELFF. The DNA for the CDR3 is TGTGCCAGCAGCTTTGGGACTGCCGGAGTGACCGGGGAGCTGTTTTTT.